This T cell receptor beta chain was documented in a study of graft-versus-host responses after intestinal transplantation. Study information: Each transplant was multivisceral, liver-intestinal, or isolated intestinal.

Overall study findings and caveats: Across patients carrying graft-donor T cell macrochimerism, allografts held high graft-versus-host to host-versus-graft clonal ratios.

Worth noting for this clone: Its antigen remains unidentified.

CDR3 length: 16 residues. V dropped 1 base and J dropped 6 bases, with 19 bases sitting between them. Germline loops: CDR1 GTSNPN, CDR2 SVGIG (reference sequence). Generated by immunoSEQ multiplex PCR, the TCRdb table keeps only in-frame clones and is missing some. The data show 55,000 to 65,000 clones, with about 94% seen just once and around 0.38% held by the top ten. The specimen comprised unstimulated CD4+ T cells sorted from spleen or lymph node cells, sampled before transplant. The source of this sequence is a human donor who was the organ donor for an intestinal transplant. The V and J genes are TRBV30 and TRBJ1-5; tentative D call: TRBD1 (6 bases). The CDR3 DNA is TGTGCCTGGAGTGCCCTAGAGGCAGGGGCCGGTCAGCCCCAGCATTTT. Protein: CAWSALEAGAGQPQHF.